These 8 T cell receptor beta chains share one sample of origin, sequenced in a study of blood T cell repertoires in COVID-19 (dated by TCRdb to about 2020). Library construction relied on the immunoSEQ multiplex PCR assay. What TCRdb holds here is the immuneACCESS table cut down to in-frame rearrangements. Part of the clones is not present; checked against another copy, under half of the missing clones reflect an unresolved V gene, and the others are unexplained. In this sample the table shows about 230,000 clones, around nine tenths of which occur a single time. The top ten clones comprise almost 4% of the sample. The sequenced material came from PBMCs or T cells enriched from blood (not recorded which). Receptors were obtained from a woman aged 25 to 45 with acute COVID-19.

The CDR3 coding sequence is TGTGCCAGCAGGGGGACAGGTTACACTGAAGCTTTCTTT. Translation: CASRGTGYTEAFF. The V and J genes are TRBV5-4 and TRBJ1-1, with TRBD1 matching 8 bases. The CDR3 loop spans 13 amino acids. The J segment lost 3 bases and the V segment lost 5 bases, leaving 3 bases of the junction unmatched. Germline V lookup: CDR1 SGHNT, CDR2 YYREEE (reference sequence).

This chain uses TRBV9 with TRBJ2-2; 10 bases are a match to TRBD1. This CDR3 is built from 15 residues. Trimming cost V 7 bases and J 1 base; bases outside gene matches: 4. Germline V gene data show CDR1 as SGDLS and CDR2 as YYNGEE. CDR3 sequence (DNA): TGTGCCAGCGGCCGGGACAGGGGGAACACCGGGGAGCTGTTTTTT. This sequence encodes CASGRDRGNTGELFF.

The V gene is TRBV3-1 (or the pseudogene TRBV3-2), the J gene TRBJ1-4, with 8 nucleotides matching TRBD1. The CDR3 loop spans 15 amino acids. The germline V gene has CDR1 LGHDT and CDR2 YNNKEL (reference sequence). Losses at the gene ends were 5 bases for V and 4 bases for J; bases not matched to a gene: 6. CDR3 sequence: CASSLDRVYNEKLFF. CDR3 sequence (DNA): TGTGCCAGCAGCTTGGACAGGGTGTATAATGAAAAACTGTTTTTT.

This chain connects TRBV5-4 to TRBJ1-1, with D hard to call. The CDR3 runs 11 residues. The V gene lost 4 bases and the J gene lost 4 bases, with 5 bases spanning the gap. Germline loops: CDR1 SGHNT, CDR2 YYREEE (reference sequence). The CDR3, as DNA: TGTGCCAGCAGCCGCGCCACTGAAGCTTTCTTT. Its translation is CASSRATEAFF.

The chain combines TRBV10-3 with TRBJ1-6, with TRBD1 matching 7 bases. Unmatched junction bases numbered 4, after V lost 6 bases and J lost 5 bases. The CDR3 is made up of 14 amino acids. CDR1 is ENHRY, CDR2 SYGVKD, per germline. The CDR3 sequence is CAIREGQHNSPLHF. The CDR3 coding sequence is TGTGCCATCAGGGAGGGACAGCATAATTCACCCCTCCACTTT.

The chain recombines TRBV10-2 with TRBJ2-7; D is ambiguous. The V end was cut by 5 bases, the J end by 3 bases, with 14 bases between. The length of the CDR3 is 14 residues. CDR1 is WSHSY, CDR2 SAAADI, per germline. CDR3: CASSRGRSLYEQYF. The CDR3 DNA is TGCGCCAGCAGTAGAGGAAGGTCGCTCTACGAGCAGTACTTC.

The genes are TRBV19 and TRBJ1-2, with D uncertain. With 5 bases removed from V and 4 bases from J, the gap between germline ends came to 14 bases. This CDR3 spans 14 amino acids. The germline gives CDR1 LNHDA, CDR2 SQIVND (reference sequence). The CDR3 loop reads CASSPPGVSYGYTF. The CDR3 nucleotides are TGTGCCAGTAGTCCTCCCGGGGTGTCCTATGGCTACACCTTC.

This chain links TRBV7-9 with TRBJ1-4; 7 nucleotides align to TRBD1. Germline lookup yields CDR1 SEHNR and CDR2 FQNEAQ (reference sequence). The CDR3 spans 14 residues. V trimming: 5 bases; J trimming: 3 bases; junction bases outside the gene matches: 3. CDR3 in amino acids: CASSVGTANEKLFF. The CDR3 DNA follows: TGTGCCAGCAGCGTCGGGACAGCTAATGAAAAACTGTTTTTT.